This T cell receptor (beta chain) was captured in a study of cytomegalovirus exposure and HLA in healthy donors. It was with 60 Vbeta and 13 Jbeta primers that the PCR ran. Measured with immunoSEQ multiplex PCR; TCRdb has only the in-frame clones, and not every one. The table includes 150,000 to 200,000 clones, around 67% detected once. This clone appeared once. Its antigen remains unidentified. As for the donors, each was a healthy bone marrow donor. Unrecorded immune exposures were likely, despite nominal health at sampling. Study results and limitations: A prior analysis recorded that most TCR beta V segments were productive about 90% or about 30% of the time. On later analysis, the bulk of CMV-associated TCR beta chains appeared to be HLA-restricted.

Germline trimming cut 3 bases from V and 3 bases from J; bases unmatched to any gene: 4. The CDR3 consists of 13 residues. Germline CDR1 and CDR2: GTSNPN and SVGIG (reference sequence). The material sequenced was PBMCs. The clonotype originates from a woman aged 18-35 years in good health and CMV-seropositive. The chain has TRBV30 and TRBJ2-7, with 8 bases identical to TRBD1. The CDR3 reads CAWSLGQGYEQYF. CDR3 coding DNA: TGTGCCTGGAGCCTAGGACAGGGCTACGAGCAGTACTTC.